The clone carrying this TCR beta chain appeared many times. As yet, its antigen is unknown. J gave up 0 bases and V 6 bases, and 5 bases lay outside the gene matches. Germline V CDR1 and CDR2: MDHEN, SYDVKM. The CDR3 has 14 amino acids. TCRdb fed the 5' RACE reads into MiXCR, producing one record per CDR3 protein. The repertoire holds around 58,000 distinct CDR3 sequences, with roughly 7.6% as singletons. These data originate in a study of early T cells in non-severe SARS-CoV-2 infection. Study observations and caveats: Sequences matched to VDJdb favored anti-spike CD8 responses, while private and CD4 specificities were missed.

The chain couples TRBV28 to TRBJ2-7; TRBD2 matches at 7 bases. This clonotype originated in an adult who was a healthcare worker with PCR-confirmed SARS-CoV-2 infection or an uninfected control (not recorded which). Specimen: whole blood, collected at baseline. DNA of the CDR3: TGTGCCAGCAGAACCGGGGACTACTCCTACGAGCAGTACTTC. Translating it yields CASRTGDYSYEQYF.